The entry below describes one T cell receptor (beta chain). In the authors' methods: Amplifying reference gene primers gave estimates of nucleated cell counts. TCRdb's table, derived via immunoSEQ multiplex PCR, lists solely in-frame clones and lacks some. V and J calls and clone size are given by that table; D and trimming were obtained from the DNA. The table lists about 210,000 clones, 75% to 90% of them singletons. This sample was taken from a study of blood T cell repertoires in COVID-19. The overall study: Donors in the United States, Italy and Spain gave samples during acute or convalescent COVID-19. Sources were T cells, B-cell-depleted T cells, or PBMCs; the material itself was cDNA or gDNA.

There are 15 residues in the CDR3. V trimming: 1 base; J trimming: 4 bases; junction bases outside the gene matches: 5. The germline CDR1 and CDR2 sequences are SGHDT and YYEEEE. The sequence was obtained from a middle-aged man with acute or convalescent COVID-19. Sequenced input: peripheral blood. The chain couples TRBV5-6 to TRBJ2-7; 10 bases fit TRBD1. The CDR3 spells CASSLPGQGKYEQYF. For the CDR3, the DNA is TGTGCCAGCAGCTTGCCGGGACAGGGGAAATACGAGCAGTACTTC. Full variable domain (missing parts from reference TRBV5-6 and TRBJ2-7): DAGVTQSPTHLIKTRGQQVTLRCSPKSGHDTVSWYQQALGQGPQFIFQYYEEEERQRGNFPDRFSGHQFPNYSSELNVNALLLGDSALYLCASSLPGQGKYEQYFGPGTRLTVT.